This T cell receptor (beta chain) was retrieved from a study of blood T cell repertoires in COVID-19. For the study at large: Samples taken during acute and convalescent COVID-19 were collected in the United States, Italy and Spain. The analysed material was cDNA or gDNA that came from T cells, B-cell-depleted T cells, or PBMCs.

Original data processing: The authors estimated nucleated cell counts from reference gene primer amplification. Here immunoSEQ multiplex PCR was the method, and the copy in TCRdb shows in-frame clones only, minus some. That table furnishes V, J and clone size, whereas the DNA furnished D and trimming. The sample includes 95,000 to 110,000 clones, around 88% of them seen just once. The CDR3 contains 14 residues. Germline lookup yields CDR1 MNHEY and CDR2 SMNVEV (reference sequence). V was shortened by 1 base and J by 5 bases, with 9 bases between the two germline ends. The sequence derives from a human donor in a cohort sampled during active COVID-19. The chain is built from TRBV27 and TRBJ1-5, with D possibly being TRBD1 (6 bases). Source material: peripheral blood. The CDR3 loop is CASSLYRVDQPQHF. The CDR3 nucleotides are TGTGCCAGCAGTTTATACAGGGTCGATCAGCCCCAGCATTTT.